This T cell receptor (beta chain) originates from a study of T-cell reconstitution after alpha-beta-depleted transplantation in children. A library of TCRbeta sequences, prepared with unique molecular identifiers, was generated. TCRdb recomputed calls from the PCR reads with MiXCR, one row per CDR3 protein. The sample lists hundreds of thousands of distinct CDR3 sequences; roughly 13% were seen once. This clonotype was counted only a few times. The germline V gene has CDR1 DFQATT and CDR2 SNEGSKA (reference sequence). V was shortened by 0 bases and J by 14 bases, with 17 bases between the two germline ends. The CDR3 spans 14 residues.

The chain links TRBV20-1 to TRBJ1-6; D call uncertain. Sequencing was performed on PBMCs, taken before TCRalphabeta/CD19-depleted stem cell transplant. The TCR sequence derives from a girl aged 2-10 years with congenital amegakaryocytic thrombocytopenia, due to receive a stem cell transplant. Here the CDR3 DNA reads TGCAGTGCTAGAGATAGCGACCGTGGTGATTCCCTCCACTTT. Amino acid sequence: CSARDSDRGDSLHF.